What follows is one T cell receptor (beta chain) and its context. Its antigen is not known. These data are taken from a study of memory CD4+ T cells and cytomegalovirus serostatus. Study-level results: Of approximately 160 reported CMV TCRbeta sequences, around 62 were found in memory CD4+ repertoires. Suggested: most of the CMV-linked TCR signature lies in CD4+ memory cells.

The V gene lost 1 base and the J gene lost 0 bases, with 5 bases spanning the gap. The CDR3 consists of 14 residues. Germline CDR1 is LNHNV and CDR2 is YYDKDF (reference sequence). The repertoire was sequenced with immunoSEQ multiplex PCR; TCRdb's copy has only in-frame clones and lacks some. The sample has 50,000 or so clones, 74% seen once; the top ten hold approximately 1.2%. The sort gate was single viable CD3+CD4+CD8-CD45RO+ cells for memory CD4+ T cells. Serum IgG to CMV pp150, pp28, p38 and p52 defined serostatus. This chain joins TRBV15 and TRBJ2-3; no firm D call. Sequencing was done on a sample of memory CD4+ T cells from blood. This clonotype originated in an adult in good health and CMV-seropositive. CDR3 region: CATSRVVSTDTQYF. The CDR3 coding sequence is TGTGCCACCAGCAGAGTCGTTAGCACAGATACGCAGTATTTT.